This T cell receptor (beta chain) derives from a study of blood T cell repertoires in COVID-19. Study context: Collection of acute and convalescent COVID-19 samples took place in the United States, Italy and Spain. T cells, B-cell-depleted T cells, or PBMCs provided the cDNA or gDNA that served as material.

Per the authors' pipeline: Estimation of nucleated cell counts relied on the amplification of reference gene primers. Data came from immunoSEQ multiplex PCR; TCRdb stores just in-frame clones and leaves some out. The DNA was the basis for D and trimming; V, J and clone size are from that table. The sample carries roughly 43,000 clones, 88% recorded once. The source material was peripheral blood. The origin of this receptor is a human donor in a cohort sampled during active COVID-19.

CDR3 protein: CASSITGYNQPQHF. CDR3 sequence (DNA): TGTGCCAGCAGCATTACAGGATACAATCAGCCCCAGCATTTT. V is TRBV7-9 and J is TRBJ1-5, with D possibly TRBD1 on 5 matching bases. Trimming cost V 5 bases and J 3 bases, with 11 bases left between them. This CDR3 comprises 14 residues. Germline V CDR1 and CDR2: SEHNR, FQNEAQ (reference sequence).